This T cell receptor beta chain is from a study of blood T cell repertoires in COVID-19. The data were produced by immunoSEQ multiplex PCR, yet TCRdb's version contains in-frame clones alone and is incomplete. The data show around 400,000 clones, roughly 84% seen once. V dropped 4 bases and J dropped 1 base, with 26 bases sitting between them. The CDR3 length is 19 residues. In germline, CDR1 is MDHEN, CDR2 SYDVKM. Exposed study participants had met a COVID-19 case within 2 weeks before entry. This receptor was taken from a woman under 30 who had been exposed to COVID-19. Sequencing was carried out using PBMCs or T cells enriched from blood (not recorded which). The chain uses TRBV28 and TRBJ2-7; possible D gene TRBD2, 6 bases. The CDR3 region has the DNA TGTGCCAGCAGTTCCCTTCGAGGCGGGGTTTCTATGGGGTCCTACGAGCAGTACTTC. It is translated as CASSSLRGGVSMGSYEQYF. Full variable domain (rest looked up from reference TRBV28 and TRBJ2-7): DVKVTQSSRYLVKRTGEKVFLECVQDMDHENMFWYRQDPGLGLRLIYFSYDVKMKEKGDIPEGYSVSREKKERFSLILESASTNQTSMYLCASSSLRGGVSMGSYEQYFGPGTRLTVT.